Listed below are T cell receptor beta chains from one sample, sequenced in a study of control samples from healthy donors and cancer patients. Sequenced by immunoSEQ multiplex PCR; TCRdb stores in-frame clones only, minus some. The table records 350,000 to 450,000 clones, 75% to 95% of them present only once. Sequencing was done on a sample of PBMCs. The receptors shown here come from a man aged 35-49 years with head and neck cancer. The CDR3 runs from the conserved cysteine through the conserved F or W. The D gene is left open where the match is weak. Not every row has a clone size; where given, it reads once, few, many or a size class.

v_call	d_call	j_call	clone_size	cdr3_length	cdr3_nt	cdr3_aa
TRBV5-4	.	TRBJ1-2	.	14	TGTGCCAGCAGCTTGGATAGGGCTAACTATGGCTACACCTTC	CASSLDRANYGYTF
TRBV27	.	TRBJ1-2	.	11	TGTGCCAGCGGTTTGAACTATGGCTACACCTTC	CASGLNYGYTF
TRBV29-1	.	TRBJ1-4	.	14	TGCAGCGTCGTTGGGACCTCAACTAATGAAAAACTGTTTTTT	CSVVGTSTNEKLFF
TRBV7-6	.	TRBJ2-7	.	17	TGTGCCAGCAGCGCGGGGGATTTGAGGAGGGGGATCTACGAGCAGTACTTC	CASSAGDLRRGIYEQYF
TRBV20-1	TRBD1	TRBJ1-2	.	15	TGCAGTGCTAGTCCCGAGACAGGGGGAGTATATGGCTACACCTTC	CSASPETGGVYGYTF
TRBV6-6	TRBD1	TRBJ1-4	.	14	TGTGCCAGCATCAGGGGGCGGGAGGGAGAAAAACTGTTTTTT	CASIRGREGEKLFF
TRBV6-6	.	TRBJ1-1	.	16	TGTGCCAGCAGTTACTCGATGCGGGACATGAACACTGAAGCTTTCTTT	CASSYSMRDMNTEAFF
TRBV28	.	TRBJ1-6	.	16	TGTGCCAGCAGTTTACCACAGGGACGAGGTAATTCACCCCTCCACTTT	CASSLPQGRGNSPLHF
TRBV10-2	.	TRBJ1-1	once	15	TGCGCCAGCAGTGACTACTTGACAGCCGCCACTGAAGCTTTCTTT	CASSDYLTAATEAFF
TRBV9	.	TRBJ2-3	.	15	TGTGCCAGCAGCGTAGCTTTTACTCACACAGATACGCAGTATTTT	CASSVAFTHTDTQYF
TRBV7-2	.	TRBJ1-1	.	13	TGTGCCAGCAGCCCGCCCGGGAACACTGAAGCTTTCTTT	CASSPPGNTEAFF
TRBV27	.	TRBJ2-7	.	13	TGTGCCAGCAGTACCAACCTAGGGGGCGAGCAGTACTTC	CASSTNLGGEQYF
TRBV5-6	TRBD1	TRBJ1-3	.	17	TGTGCCAGCAGCTTGGGATCGAACAGGGGCGTTCAAAACACCATATATTTT	CASSLGSNRGVQNTIYF
TRBV14	TRBD1	TRBJ1-2	.	14	TGTGCCAGCAGCCGGCCGGGACAGATATCCGGCTACACCTTC	CASSRPGQISGYTF
TRBV2	.	TRBJ1-1	.	13	TGTGCCAGCAGTGAACAGATAGACACTGAAGCTTTCTTT	CASSEQIDTEAFF
TRBV7-3	TRBD2	TRBJ2-1	.	15	TGTGCCAGCAGCCTCGTGCGGGGGGGTATCGATGAGCAGTTCTTC	CASSLVRGGIDEQFF
TRBV12-5	.	TRBJ2-5	.	14	TGTGCTAGTGGTTCCGCCGGAACCGGAGAGACCCAGTACTTC	CASGSAGTGETQYF
TRBV28	.	TRBJ1-5	.	15	TGTGCCAGCAGTTTATATGAAGACAGATCTCAGCCCCAGCATTTT	CASSLYEDRSQPQHF
TRBV11-2	.	TRBJ1-1	.	12	TGTGCCAGCAGCTCCGTCGGGTTGGAAGCTTTCTTT	CASSSVGLEAFF
TRBV7-3	.	TRBJ2-3	.	16	TGTGCCAGCAGCTTGGGCAGACTGTCGGGGACAGATACGCAGTATTTT	CASSLGRLSGTDTQYF
TRBV28	.	TRBJ1-2	.	13	TGTGCCAGCAGACCCGACAGCAACTATGGCTACACCTTC	CASRPDSNYGYTF
TRBV12-5	.	TRBJ1-2	once	12	TGTGCTAGTGGTCTGGGGGTCTATGGCTACACCTTC	CASGLGVYGYTF
TRBV28	.	TRBJ1-2	.	15	TGTGCCAGCAGTGCCTCGAGCGCTGGATCTTATGGCTACACCTTC	CASSASSAGSYGYTF
TRBV15	.	TRBJ2-7	.	14	TGTGCCACCAGCAGAGGTACAGGGAGGGGCGAGCAGTACTTC	CATSRGTGRGEQYF
TRBV28	.	TRBJ2-4	.	15	TGTGCCAGCAGTCCCGGAAGCGGAGCCAAAAACATTCAGTACTTC	CASSPGSGAKNIQYF
TRBV18	.	TRBJ2-7	few	17	TGTGCCAGCTCACTAACCGGCCGGTGGGACAACTCCTACGAGCAGTACTTC	CASSLTGRWDNSYEQYF
TRBV28	TRBD1	TRBJ2-7	.	15	TGTGCCAGCAGTCCATCAGGGGGTTTCTCCTACGAGCAGTACTTC	CASSPSGGFSYEQYF
TRBV14	TRBD2	TRBJ2-2	.	18	TGTGCCAGCAGCCAAGATTGGGGACTAGCAACGAACACCGGGGAGCTGTTTTTT	CASSQDWGLATNTGELFF